This T cell receptor (beta chain) comes out of a study of radiation and T cells in renal cell carcinoma. Whole-study context: Nephrectomy followed 15 Gy stereotactic body radiation by 4 weeks.

The assay was immunoSEQ multiplex PCR, and TCRdb's table has in-frame clones only and misses some. The repertoire includes 100,000 to 150,000 clones, around 85% of them detected once, and 5.8% sits in the top ten. Study-wide findings and caveats: In blood, top tumor clones expanded by 2 weeks, shrinking by 4.

The sample's time point: blood 2 weeks post-SBRT. Treatment of the sample: 15 Gy SBRT to primary tumor, nephrectomy 4 weeks later. The tumor was a clear cell renal cell carcinoma. The V end lost 1 base, the J end lost 0 bases, and 6 bases lay between the germline ends. Germline values: CDR1 SGHAT, CDR2 FQDESV (reference sequence). The CDR3 runs 14 residues. This clone was observed a single time. Antigen specificity is unknown. This clonotype was sampled from a man in his fifties with renal cell carcinoma. The sequenced sample was blood, obtained from a patient whose treatment included radiotherapy and nephrectomy. V and J are TRBV11-1 and TRBJ1-2; D is undetermined. The CDR3 coding sequence is TGTGCCAGCAGCTTAGGCCGAACTAACTATGGCTACACCTTC. Translation: CASSLGRTNYGYTF.